Below, 15 T cell receptor beta chains from the same sample are listed, as sequenced in a study of T cell responses to AZD1222 COVID-19 vaccine. Sequencing used immunoSEQ multiplex PCR; TCRdb keeps in-frame clones, though not all of them. The top ten clones hold around 50% of a sample with 73,000 or so clones, roughly 80% of them seen once. Sample: peripheral blood, taken 28 days after the second AZD1222 dose. Receptors were obtained from an adult who received the AZD1222 COVID-19 vaccine.

Turning to this clone: Compared with germline, one end of the junction differs, possibly owing to a read error. This specimen includes other DNA sequences encoding the same CDR3. V and J are TRBV2 and TRBJ1-2; D is uncertain. Germline loops: CDR1 SNHLY, CDR2 FYNNEI. The CDR3 is 14 residues long. The CDR3 bases are TGTGCCAGTAGTGGTCCCCAAGCTAACTATGGCTACACCTTC. Its protein product is CASSGPQANYGYTF.

This chain uses TRBV2 with TRBJ2-2; 7 nucleotides match TRBD1. The CDR3 is made up of 15 amino acids. Germline trimming cut 6 bases from V and 0 bases from J; bases unmatched to any gene: 4. Germline-derived CDR1 and CDR2 are SNHLY and FYNNEI. In nucleotides, the CDR3 is TGTGCCAGCAGAAGACAGGGCCCGAACACCGGGGAGCTGTTTTTT. Translation: CASRRQGPNTGELFF.

This sequence joins TRBV7-9 and TRBJ1-5, with D tentatively TRBD1 (6 bases). V lost 5 bases, J lost 2 bases, and 16 bases lay in between. The CDR3 is made up of 16 amino acids. From germline, CDR1 is SEHNR and CDR2 FQNEAQ (reference sequence). CDR3 sequence reads: CASSTQDSLGNQPQHF. CDR3 nucleotide sequence: TGTGCCAGCAGCACCCAGGACAGTTTGGGCAATCAGCCCCAGCATTTT.

The chain employs TRBV7-9 and TRBJ2-1; 8 nucleotides align to TRBD2. The CDR3 contains 14 residues. Germline assignment: CDR1 SEHNR and CDR2 FQNEAQ (reference sequence). Unmatched junction bases numbered 5, after V lost 5 bases and J lost 5 bases. In nucleotides, the CDR3 is TGTGCCAGCAGCCAAGCGGGGGAGCACAATGAGCAGTTCTTC. Translated, it gives CASSQAGEHNEQFF. Full variable domain (remainder filled in from reference TRBV7-9 and TRBJ2-1): DTGVSQNPRHKITKRGQNVTFRCDPISEHNRLYWYRQTLGQGPEFLTYFQNEAQLEKSRLLSDRFSAERPKGSFSTLEIQRTEQGDSAMYLCASSQAGEHNEQFFGPGTRLTVL.

The J gene is TRBJ1-4, the V gene TRBV4-2, with 12 nucleotides matching TRBD1. CDR1 and CDR2 (germline): LGHNA, YNFKEQ. This CDR3 is built from 19 residues. V was clipped by 0 bases and J by 1 base; unmatched bases: 6. Written as DNA, the CDR3 is TGTGCCAGCAGCCAAGATTGGGGACAGGGGGCACTAACTAATGAAAAACTGTTTTTT. Protein: CASSQDWGQGALTNEKLFF.

This clone has a single count. V is TRBV28 and J is TRBJ2-2; D gene unclear. Trimming left V 6 bases short and J 7 bases short, with 9 bases between. There are 12 residues in the CDR3. Germline CDR1 MDHEN, CDR2 SYDVKM. This chain's CDR3 is CASRTAGGELFF. As DNA, the CDR3 is TGTGCCAGCAGGACCGCAGGCGGGGAGCTGTTTTTT. Filled out from reference TRBV28 and TRBJ2-2, the complete variable domain reads DVKVTQSSRYLVKRTGEKVFLECVQDMDHENMFWYRQDPGLGLRLIYFSYDVKMKEKGDIPEGYSVSREKKERFSLILESASTNQTSMYLCASRTAGGELFFGEGSRLTVL.

This clone was picked up a small number of times. CDR3 protein: CASSYLGTGATGELFF. Here the CDR3 DNA reads TGTGCCAGCAGTTACTTAGGGACAGGGGCCACCGGGGAGCTGTTTTTT. The rearrangement joins TRBV6-5 to TRBJ2-2, with 10 bases aligning to TRBD1. V shed 1 base, J shed 4 bases, and the junction held 3 bases outside the gene matches. CDR1 and CDR2 (germline): MNHEY, SVGAGI. This CDR3 is 16 amino acids long.

V gene TRBV6-2 or TRBV6-3 combines with J gene TRBJ2-1, with 11 bases matching TRBD2. CDR3 length: 16 amino acids. The germline gives CDR1 MNHEY, CDR2 SVGEGT. The ends lost 5 bases at V and 9 bases at J; junction bases unmatched: 12. CDR3 coding DNA: TGTGCCAGCAGTCCGACTAGCGGGGCCCGCAGGGGTGAGCAGTTCTTC. As protein: CASSPTSGARRGEQFF.

The rearrangement links TRBV28 to TRBJ2-3, with no clear D. The CDR3 sequence is 15 residues long. Germline-derived CDR1 and CDR2 are MDHEN and SYDVKM. Trimming removed 2 bases from V and 1 base from J, with 10 bases in between. CDR3 bases: TGTGCCAGCAGTTTAGGGTCTTGGGGCACAGATACGCAGTATTTT. Translation: CASSLGSWGTDTQYF.

The V and J genes are TRBV24-1 and TRBJ2-7, with 7 bases fitting TRBD1. The CDR3 has 15 residues. Germline V CDR1 and CDR2: KGHDR, SFDVKD. J was trimmed by 2 bases and V by 4 bases; bases with no gene match: 7. CDR3 sequence (DNA): TGTGCCACCAGTGACTCGGGACAGATACCCTACGAGCAGTACTTC. Translated: CATSDSGQIPYEQYF.

This clone was recorded a few times. V gene TRBV7-9 combines with J gene TRBJ2-2; unclear D gene. The CDR3 covers 14 residues. CDR1 is SEHNR and CDR2 is FQNEAQ in the germline V gene (reference sequence). V lost 5 bases, J lost 1 base, and 8 bases lay in between. The CDR3 spells CASSVVKNTGELFF. For the CDR3, the DNA is TGTGCCAGCAGCGTGGTTAAGAACACCGGGGAGCTGTTTTTT.

The J gene is TRBJ2-3, the V gene TRBV7-9, with TRBD2 as a possible D gene (7 bases). This CDR3 comprises 16 residues. Trimming stripped 2 bases from V and 7 bases from J, with 19 bases between. Germline loops: CDR1 SEHNR, CDR2 FQNEAQ (reference sequence). The CDR3 sequence is CASSLFAGGGRNTQYF. In nucleotides, the CDR3 is TGTGCCAGCAGCTTATTTGCGGGCGGGGGCAGGAATACGCAGTATTTT.

This clone was picked up one time. The rearrangement joins TRBV9 to TRBJ2-1; D not resolved. The CDR3 is 15 residues long. The germline gives CDR1 SGDLS, CDR2 YYNGEE. Trimming stripped 0 bases from V and 4 bases from J, with 11 bases between. The chain's CDR3 is CASSVDSLIYNEQFF. DNA for the CDR3: TGTGCCAGCAGCGTAGACAGTTTGATTTACAATGAGCAGTTCTTC.

The rearrangement uses TRBV18 and TRBJ1-2; D remains ambiguous. Germline CDR1 is KGHSH and CDR2 is LQKENI. This CDR3 has 13 amino acids. V lost 5 bases and J 2 bases, leaving 9 bases between the germline ends. CDR3 nucleotide sequence: TGTGCCAGCTCAACTGGACGAAACTATGGCTACACCTTC. Translated: CASSTGRNYGYTF.

The V gene is TRBV12-3 or TRBV12-4, the J gene TRBJ2-5; 7 bases align to TRBD1. The CDR3 totals 13 residues. The J segment lost 4 bases and the V segment lost 6 bases, leaving 5 bases of the junction unmatched. The CDR3, as DNA: TGTGCCAGCAGCCAGGGGGTCGCAGAGACCCAGTACTTC. Amino acid sequence: CASSQGVAETQYF.